This T cell receptor (beta chain) came from a study of T cell responses to AZD1222 COVID-19 vaccine. Study-wide context: Pooled together were second doses at about 4 or about 12 weeks. Study results and limitations: In all cases, repertoires were sampled only after the peak T cell response.

Note on this clone: No antigen is known for it.

V lost 2 bases, J lost 5 bases, and 16 bases lay in between. Germline values: CDR1 SGHDT, CDR2 YYEEEE. CDR3 size: 16 residues. Data came from immunoSEQ multiplex PCR; TCRdb stores just in-frame clones and leaves some out. This repertoire shows roughly 100,000 clones, 70% to 90% found once; its top ten account for about 9.3%. The source is an adult in good health. The sequencing here drew on peripheral blood, taken on day 0 of AZD1222 vaccination. The chain couples TRBV5-6 to TRBJ2-2; tentatively, D is TRBD1 or TRBD2 (5 bases each). CDR3 amino acids: CASSFYPGPKTGELFF. The CDR3 bases are TGTGCCAGCAGCTTCTATCCGGGACCCAAGACCGGGGAGCTGTTTTTT. Using reference TRBV5-6 and TRBJ2-2 for the parts outside the CDR3, the full variable domain is DAGVTQSPTHLIKTRGQQVTLRCSPKSGHDTVSWYQQALGQGPQFIFQYYEEEERQRGNFPDRFSGHQFPNYSSELNVNALLLGDSALYLCASSFYPGPKTGELFFGEGSRLTVL.